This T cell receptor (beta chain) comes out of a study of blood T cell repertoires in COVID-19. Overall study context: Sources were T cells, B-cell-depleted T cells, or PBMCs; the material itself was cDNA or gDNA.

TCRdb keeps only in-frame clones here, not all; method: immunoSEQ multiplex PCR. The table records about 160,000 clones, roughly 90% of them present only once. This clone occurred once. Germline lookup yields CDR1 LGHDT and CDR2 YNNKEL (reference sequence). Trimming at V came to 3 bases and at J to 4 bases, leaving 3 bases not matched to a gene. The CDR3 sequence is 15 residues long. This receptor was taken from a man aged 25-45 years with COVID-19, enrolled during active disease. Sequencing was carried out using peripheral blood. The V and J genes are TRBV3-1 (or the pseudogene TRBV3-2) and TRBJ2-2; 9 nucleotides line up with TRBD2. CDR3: CASSQRTSVTGELFF. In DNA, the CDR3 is TGTGCCAGCAGCCAGAGGACTAGCGTCACCGGGGAGCTGTTTTTT.